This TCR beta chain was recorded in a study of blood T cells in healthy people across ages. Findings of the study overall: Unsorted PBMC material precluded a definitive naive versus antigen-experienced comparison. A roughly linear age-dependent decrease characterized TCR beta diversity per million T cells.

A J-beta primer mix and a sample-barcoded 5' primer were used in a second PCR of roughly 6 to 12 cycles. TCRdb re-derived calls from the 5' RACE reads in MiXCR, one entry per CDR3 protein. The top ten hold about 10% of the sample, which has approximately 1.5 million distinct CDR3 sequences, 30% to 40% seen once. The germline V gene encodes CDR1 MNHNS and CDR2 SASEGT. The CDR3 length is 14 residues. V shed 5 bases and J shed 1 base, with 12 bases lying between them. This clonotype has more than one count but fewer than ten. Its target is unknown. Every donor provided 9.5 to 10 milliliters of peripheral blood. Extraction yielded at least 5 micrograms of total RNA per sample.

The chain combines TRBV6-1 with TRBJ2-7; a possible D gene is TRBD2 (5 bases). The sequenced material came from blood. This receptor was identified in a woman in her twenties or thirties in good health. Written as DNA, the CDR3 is TGTGCCAGCAGTAATGGAGGCGTTTCCTACGAGCAGTACTTC. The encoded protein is CASSNGGVSYEQYF.